This entry concerns a single T cell receptor beta chain. The CDR3 runs 18 residues. Germline assignment: CDR1 SEHNR and CDR2 FQNEAQ (reference sequence). V lost 4 bases, J lost 0 bases, and 13 bases stayed unmatched. This sample is drawn from a study of control samples from healthy donors and cancer patients. Assay: immunoSEQ multiplex PCR; the TCRdb copy retains only in-frame clones and omits some. The sample includes 60,000 to 100,000 clones, around 91% of them seen just once. The origin of this receptor is a man aged 45 to 65 in good health. Specimen: blood. The V and J genes are TRBV7-9 and TRBJ1-1, with 8 bases identical to TRBD1. The CDR3 region is CASSSQHSRDRMNTEAFF. In DNA form, the CDR3 reads TGTGCCAGCAGCTCCCAACATTCTCGGGACAGGATGAACACTGAAGCTTTCTTT. Complete variable domain (other parts from reference TRBV7-9 and TRBJ1-1): DTGVSQNPRHKITKRGQNVTFRCDPISEHNRLYWYRQTLGQGPEFLTYFQNEAQLEKSRLLSDRFSAERPKGSFSTLEIQRTEQGDSAMYLCASSSQHSRDRMNTEAFFGQGTRLTVV.